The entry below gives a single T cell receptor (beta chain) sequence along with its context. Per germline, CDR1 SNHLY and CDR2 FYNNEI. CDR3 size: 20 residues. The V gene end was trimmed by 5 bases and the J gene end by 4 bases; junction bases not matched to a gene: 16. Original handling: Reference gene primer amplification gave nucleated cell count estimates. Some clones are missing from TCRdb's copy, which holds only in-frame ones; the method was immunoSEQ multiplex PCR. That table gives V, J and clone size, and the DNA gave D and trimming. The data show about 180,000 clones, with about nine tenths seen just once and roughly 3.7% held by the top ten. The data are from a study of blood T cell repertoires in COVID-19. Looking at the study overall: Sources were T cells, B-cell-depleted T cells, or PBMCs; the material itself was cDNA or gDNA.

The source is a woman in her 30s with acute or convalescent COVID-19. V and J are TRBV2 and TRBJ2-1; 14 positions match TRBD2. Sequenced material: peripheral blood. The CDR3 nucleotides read TGTGCCAGCAGTCGTCAAATGGTACATGGGACTAGCGGGAGTTACAATGAGCAGTTCTTC. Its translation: CASSRQMVHGTSGSYNEQFF.